These 5 T cell receptor beta chains came from one sample sequenced in a study of blood T cell repertoires in COVID-19. TCRdb's table, derived via immunoSEQ multiplex PCR, lists solely in-frame clones and lacks some. The sample comprises 230,000 or so clones, more than 75% of which are singletons, and 5% to 7.5% rests with the top ten. The specimen was PBMCs or T cells enriched from blood (not recorded which). The source of these receptors is a woman aged 45-65 years who had been exposed to COVID-19.

The chain's CDR3 is CASSFSGGGTDTQYF. CDR3 in DNA: TGTGCCAGCAGCTTTAGCGGGGGGGGCACAGATACGCAGTATTTT. V gene TRBV7-2 combines with J gene TRBJ2-3, with 11 bases aligning to TRBD2. The CDR3 consists of 15 residues. The germline V gene encodes CDR1 SGHTA and CDR2 FQGNSA. V trimming: 3 bases; J trimming: 1 base; junction bases outside the gene matches: 0.

The chain couples TRBV7-3 to TRBJ1-2; 10 nucleotides align to TRBD1. Germline CDR1 is SGHTA and CDR2 is FQGTGA. J gave up 3 bases and V 1 base, and 2 bases lay outside the gene matches. This CDR3 has 15 amino acids. The CDR3 is CASSLNGQGDYGYTF. The DNA of the CDR3 is TGTGCCAGCAGCTTAAATGGACAGGGGGACTATGGCTACACCTTC. The whole variable domain, filled in from reference TRBV7-3 and TRBJ1-2, reads GAGVSQTPSNKVTEKGKYVELRCDPISGHTALYWYRQSLGQGPEFLIYFQGTGAADDSGLPNDRFFAVRPEGSVSTLKIQRTERGDSAVYLCASSLNGQGDYGYTFGSGTRLTVV.

This rearrangement joins TRBV7-2 to TRBJ1-2, with D possibly TRBD1 on 6 matching bases. V was pared by 4 bases and J by 2 bases, with 11 bases between. Germline V gene sequence: CDR1 SGHTA, CDR2 FQGNSA. The CDR3 is 14 residues long. The CDR3 bases are TGTGCCAGCAGCTACCTAGGACAGAACTATGGCTACACCTTC. Encoded protein: CASSYLGQNYGYTF. Filled out from reference TRBV7-2 and TRBJ1-2, the complete variable domain reads GAGVSQSPSNKVTEKGKDVELRCDPISGHTALYWYRQSLGQGLEFLIYFQGNSAPDKSGLPSDRFSAERTGGSVSTLTIQRTQQEDSAVYLCASSYLGQNYGYTFGSGTRLTVV.

The chain recombines TRBV21-1 with TRBJ2-3; the table's D call TRBD1 went unverified against the DNA. TRBV21-1 is classified as a pseudogene. The CDR3 spans 17 residues. The CDR3, as DNA: TGTGCCAGCAGCAAAGGACACAGGGGGGAAAGGACAGATACGCAGTATTTT. Amino acids: CASSKGHRGERTDTQYF.

V and J are TRBV7-9 and TRBJ2-5, with TRBD2 matching over 8 bases. The trim removed 5 bases at V and 4 bases at J, leaving 12 bases unmatched. Germline-derived CDR1 and CDR2 are SEHNR and FQNEAQ (reference sequence). This CDR3 is 16 amino acids long. The CDR3 spells CASSGGLAPVRETQYF. The CDR3 DNA reads as TGTGCCAGCAGCGGCGGACTAGCCCCCGTAAGAGAGACCCAGTACTTC.